This T cell receptor (beta chain) was captured by sequencing in a study of stem cell transplantation in POMP-related autoinflammatory disease (dated by TCRdb to about 2021). For the study in its entirety: It was hypothesized that MHC class I-dependent CD8+ T-cell differentiation and positive selection are impaired by defective thymoproteasomes, resulting in skewing of the TRB repertoire. Before transplant, CD4+ naive T-cell skewing, low CD8+ T-cell proportions, and reduced T-cell cytokine secretion were observed in patients. To find out how POMP deficiency affects T-cell receptor beta repertoire diversity and CDR3 characteristics, high-throughput TRB sequencing was used.

Points the paper makes about the study in general: PRAID patients trended toward lower TRB diversity and higher clonality across all analyzed T-cell subsets. The number of unique TRB V-J gene pairings was restricted in PRAID patients. In PRAID patients, the trend toward increased clonality and lower diversity reached statistical significance only for regulatory T cells.

Library preparation used the immunoSEQ multiplex PCR assay. The paper's data handling went like this. Shannon entropy, which accounts for clonal size distribution, was used to quantify repertoire diversity. Clonotype distribution inequality was measured with the Gini-Simpson index (Simpson_1-D). TCRdb took this table from immuneACCESS and kept in-frame rearrangements with V and J called. Such tables lack part of the clones; where checked against another copy, unresolved V genes explain under half of the gap, and the rest is unexplained. The V and J calls and the clone size are those of that table, but D and trimming were determined from the DNA. The sample yields around 9,700 clones; approximately 91% were counted once. The ten largest clones take up about 2.9% of the sample. To note about this clone: The specificity of this receptor is unknown. One base away there is no much larger clone; base qualities are not given.

The time point label on this specimen signifies: before hematopoietic stem cell transplant. PRAID was marked by prominent immunodeficiency together with autoinflammation. Before TRB sequencing, T-cell subsets (conventional T cells, CD8+ T cells, regulatory T cells, T follicular helper cells) were sorted. Its CDR3 holds 11 amino acids, cysteine through phenylalanine. Only the CDR3 portion is preserved as DNA: 33 bases, with reading frame beginning at the first base. For CDR1 and CDR2, the germline V gene (reference sequence) lists PRHDT and FYEKMQ. Relative to germline, V is 7 bases shorter and J is 3 bases shorter, with 5 bases between their ends.

The chain joins TRBV13 to TRBJ2-3; the D gene is not confidently resolved. The sample here was CD8+ T cells from PBMCs, taken before stem cell transplantation. This receptor was taken from a human donor with POMP-related autoinflammation and immune dysregulation (PRAID). The sequenced DNA is TGTGCCAGCACCCAGACAGATACGCAGTATTTT. Its protein is CASTQTDTQYF.